A selection of T cell receptor beta chains follows, all from one sample in a study of post-analysis software for immune sequencing data. TCRdb reanalysed the PCR reads using MiXCR and keeps one entry per CDR3 protein. The data hold about 190,000 distinct CDR3 sequences, with over 25% observed a single time. The source material was blood. Every receptor here comes from a girl aged 2 to 17 with multiple sclerosis. CDR3s include the opening cysteine and the closing phenylalanine or tryptophan. D genes are given only for firm matches. Clone size is not always given. Where it is, it says once, few, many or a class for expanded clones.

v_call	j_call	d_call	clone_size	cdr3_nt	cdr3_aa
TRBV29-1	TRBJ2-7	TRBD2	many	TGCAGCGTTGAAGGTCCTAGCGGGGGAACCTACGAGCAGTACTTC	CSVEGPSGGTYEQYF
TRBV4-1	TRBJ1-2	-	few	TGCGCCAGCAGCCCGCTCAGCTTTGGACAGACGGGTGGAGATGGCTACACCTTC	CASSPLSFGQTGGDGYTF
TRBV4-1	TRBJ2-7	-	many	TGCGCCAGCAGCCAAGTAATAGCCGGGACCTGGGGCCTCCACTACGAGCAGTACTTC	CASSQVIAGTWGLHYEQYF
TRBV5-1	TRBJ1-6	-	-	TGCGCCAGCAGCCGTGACGGTTGGACACCCCTCCACTTT	CASSRDGWTPLHF
TRBV6-4	TRBJ1-1	-	few	TGTGCCAGCAGTGACACCAACGGAGCAGGGAAAGCTTTCTTT	CASSDTNGAGKAFF
TRBV20-1	TRBJ2-7	-	many	TGCAGTGGGGTCCGCCAGGCCAACTACGAGCAGTACTTC	CSGVRQANYEQYF
TRBV5-1	TRBJ2-5	-	many	TGCGCCAGCAGCTTTAATCAGGGTTGGCAAGAGACCCAGTACTTC	CASSFNQGWQETQYF
TRBV5-1	TRBJ2-1	TRBD2	-	TGCGCCAGCAGCTTGGCGGGGGGGCCTAGAAATGAGCAGTTCTTC	CASSLAGGPRNEQFF
TRBV5-1	TRBJ2-7	-	-	TGCGCCAGCCAAGGAGCGGCGTACCAAGAGGCCCAGTACTTC	CASQGAAYQEAQYF
TRBV5-1	TRBJ2-3	TRBD2	-	TGCGCCAGCAGAACTACGACTAGCCCCCATACGCAGTATTTT	CASRTTTSPHTQYF
TRBV5-1	TRBJ2-1	TRBD1	few	TGCGCCAGCAGCTTTACAGGGGGCTCGAGGAATGAGCAGTTCTTC	CASSFTGGSRNEQFF
TRBV3-1	TRBJ2-5	-	many	TGTGCCAGCAGGGAGGGGTATAGGGAGTACTTC	CASREGYREYF
TRBV10-3	TRBJ2-7	TRBD1	many	TGTGCCATCAGTGGGAGACAGGGAGATTCCTACGAGCAGTACTTC	CAISGRQGDSYEQYF
TRBV6-5	TRBJ1-2	-	-	TGTGCCAGCAGTTGCCCTGAATCGGGACGGTGGTTTAACTATGGCTACACCTTC	CASSCPESGRWFNYGYTF
TRBV5-6	TRBJ1-6	-	few	TGTGCCAGCAGCTTGCAGGGCGGAGGATTGGGGCCCGGCTCACCCCTCCACTTT	CASSLQGGGLGPGSPLHF
TRBV6-1	TRBJ2-7	TRBD1	many	TGTGCCAGCCCGAAAGGGGGCAGGTCCTACGAGCAGTACTTC	CASPKGGRSYEQYF
TRBV10-2	TRBJ1-2	-	once	TGCGCCGGCAGGGTCCAACAGGGCTATGGCTACACCTTC	CAGRVQQGYGYTF
TRBV12-3/TRBV12-4	TRBJ1-2	-	many	TGTGCCAGCAGTCCCGTAGGGACCTTTATGGGCTACACCTTC	CASSPVGTFMGYTF
TRBV6-1	TRBJ1-4	TRBD1	few	TGTGCCAGCAGAGAATGGACAGGTCAGGGAAAACTGTTTTTT	CASREWTGQGKLFF
TRBV4-1	TRBJ1-1	-	few	TGCGCCAGTCGGGGGGCGCTTCGGGGCACTGAAGCTTTCTTT	CASRGALRGTEAFF
TRBV20-1	TRBJ2-1	-	many	TGCAGTGCAGCAGTCAACAATGAGCAGTTCTTC	CSAAVNNEQFF
TRBV29-1	TRBJ1-5	-	once	TGCAGCGTTAATGGCCCCACGGGCAATCAGCCCCAGCATTTT	CSVNGPTGNQPQHF
TRBV10-3	TRBJ1-1	-	-	TGTGCCATCAGGGAGACAGGAGCTGAAGCTTTCTTT	CAIRETGAEAFF
TRBV3-1	TRBJ2-1	TRBD2	few	TGTGCCAGTAGCCAACCTACTAGCGGGGAGACCCAGTTCTTC	CASSQPTSGETQFF
TRBV18	TRBJ2-3	-	-	TGTGCCTCCGCCCGGGGGGCCTCAACAGATACGCAGTATTTT	CASARGASTDTQYF
TRBV28	TRBJ1-2	TRBD1	-	TGTGCCAGCAGTTTCTTGAGGGACAGCACCTATGGCTACACCTTC	CASSFLRDSTYGYTF
TRBV27	TRBJ2-1	TRBD2	-	TGTGCCAGCAGTTTAGGACTAGCGGGGATATACAATGAGCAGTTCTTC	CASSLGLAGIYNEQFF
TRBV20-1	TRBJ1-5	TRBD1	few	TGCAGTGCTACCACAGGGGGGAGGCAGCCCCAGCATTTT	CSATTGGRQPQHF
TRBV5-1	TRBJ2-5	TRBD2	-	TGCGCCAGCAGCCTCCGACAGTCGGGGCGGGGGGAGACCCAGTACTTC	CASSLRQSGRGETQYF
TRBV9	TRBJ2-1	-	few	TGTGCCAGCAGCGTAGTTGGCAGAGGCTCAAATGGGCAGTTCTTC	CASSVVGRGSNGQFF
TRBV11-2	TRBJ2-6	-	few	TGTGCCAGCAGCGCTCCGGGAATGTCTGGGGCCAACGTCCTGACTTTC	CASSAPGMSGANVLTF
TRBV29-1	TRBJ1-1	-	-	TGCAGCGTTGAGAAGGAGGCGGGCACTGAAGCTTTCTTT	CSVEKEAGTEAFF
TRBV11-2	TRBJ1-1	TRBD1	few	TGTGCCAGCAGCACCTACCGACAGGGAGATCGGAACACTGAAGCTTTCTTT	CASSTYRQGDRNTEAFF
TRBV5-1	TRBJ1-3	-	few	TGCGCCAGCTCCCGATGGCCCTCGGGATCTGGAAACACCATATATTTT	CASSRWPSGSGNTIYF
TRBV5-8	TRBJ1-1	-	few	TGTGCCAGCACTCGCGGACTGAACACTGAAGCTTTCTTT	CASTRGLNTEAFF